A selection of T cell receptor beta chains follows, all from one sample in a study of T cells of healthy individuals. From the 5' RACE reads, TCRdb called clonotypes with MiXCR, one entry per CDR3 protein. The table shows some 39,000 distinct CDR3 sequences, with around 4.5% occurring only once. The source of these receptors is a human donor in good health. The CDR3 runs from the conserved cysteine through the conserved F or W. The D gene is left open where the match is weak. The size field is filled for only some rows; it gives once, few, many or a size class.

d_gene: .; j_gene: TRBJ1-1; abundance: many; v_gene: TRBV20-1; CDR3aa: CSARRNTEAFF; CDR3nt: TGCAGTGCTCGGAGGAACACTGAAGCTTTCTTT
d_gene: .; j_gene: TRBJ1-2; abundance: many; v_gene: TRBV27; CDR3aa: CASSLSGGDGYTF; CDR3nt: TGTGCCAGCAGTTTGTCTGGCGGGGATGGCTACACCTTC
d_gene: TRBD1; j_gene: TRBJ1-5; abundance: few; v_gene: TRBV4-1; CDR3aa: CASSRDPDREYQPQHF; CDR3nt: TGCGCCAGCAGCCGGGACCCGGACAGGGAGTATCAGCCCCAGCATTTT
d_gene: .; j_gene: TRBJ2-1; abundance: many; v_gene: TRBV11-2; CDR3aa: CASSLDTLNEQFF; CDR3nt: TGTGCCAGCAGCTTAGACACTCTTAATGAGCAGTTCTTC
d_gene: .; j_gene: TRBJ1-4; abundance: many; v_gene: TRBV7-2; CDR3aa: CASSLDGGDGEKLFF; CDR3nt: TGTGCCAGCAGCTTAGATGGCGGGGATGGTGAAAAACTGTTTTTT
d_gene: .; j_gene: TRBJ2-1; abundance: many; v_gene: TRBV5-6; CDR3aa: CASSFPGTYNEQFF; CDR3nt: TGTGCCAGCAGCTTCCCCGGGACCTACAATGAGCAGTTCTTC
d_gene: .; j_gene: TRBJ1-1; abundance: .; v_gene: TRBV6-2/TRBV6-3; CDR3aa: CASSYSPLSTEAFF; CDR3nt: TGTGCCAGCAGTTACTCACCCCTGAGCACTGAAGCTTTCTTT
d_gene: .; j_gene: TRBJ2-7; abundance: many; v_gene: TRBV20-1; CDR3aa: CSARDPKNDYEQYF; CDR3nt: TGCAGTGCTAGAGATCCCAAAAATGACTACGAGCAGTACTTC
d_gene: .; j_gene: TRBJ1-5; abundance: many; v_gene: TRBV10-3; CDR3aa: CAISDGEGYQPQHF; CDR3nt: TGTGCCATCAGTGACGGGGAAGGGTATCAGCCCCAGCATTTT
d_gene: TRBD1; j_gene: TRBJ2-7; abundance: .; v_gene: TRBV12-3/TRBV12-4; CDR3aa: CASSPNRGSPYEQYF; CDR3nt: TGTGCCAGCAGCCCCAACAGGGGTAGTCCCTACGAGCAGTACTTC
d_gene: .; j_gene: TRBJ2-7; abundance: many; v_gene: TRBV6-5; CDR3aa: CASSRSGGAYEQYF; CDR3nt: TGTGCCAGCAGCCGTAGTGGGGGGGCGTACGAGCAGTACTTC
d_gene: TRBD1; j_gene: TRBJ1-2; abundance: many; v_gene: TRBV12-3/TRBV12-4; CDR3aa: CASSFGQGRKLNTF; CDR3nt: TGTGCCAGCAGTTTCGGACAGGGGAGGAAGTTAAACACCTTC
d_gene: TRBD2; j_gene: TRBJ2-5; abundance: .; v_gene: TRBV20-1; CDR3aa: CSASLAGPYGETQYF; CDR3nt: TGCAGTGCTAGCCTAGCGGGACCCTACGGGGAGACCCAGTACTTC
d_gene: .; j_gene: TRBJ1-6; abundance: .; v_gene: TRBV2; CDR3aa: CATLRDGNSPLHF; CDR3nt: TGTGCCACTCTCCGGGACGGAAATTCACCCCTCCACTTT
d_gene: TRBD2; j_gene: TRBJ2-3; abundance: many; v_gene: TRBV4-3; CDR3aa: CASSQDRAGATDTQYF; CDR3nt: TGCGCCAGCAGCCAAGATCGGGCGGGAGCTACAGATACGCAGTATTTT
d_gene: TRBD2; j_gene: TRBJ2-2; abundance: medium-sized; v_gene: TRBV7-2; CDR3aa: CASSLVPSGSGELFF; CDR3nt: TGTGCCAGCAGCTTAGTACCTAGCGGGTCCGGGGAGCTGTTTTTT
d_gene: .; j_gene: TRBJ1-1; abundance: many; v_gene: TRBV15; CDR3aa: CATRNWTGGNTEAFF; CDR3nt: TGTGCCACCAGAAACTGGACGGGAGGAAACACTGAAGCTTTCTTT
d_gene: .; j_gene: TRBJ1-6; abundance: many; v_gene: TRBV14; CDR3aa: CATSQAGGSPLHF; CDR3nt: TGTGCCACCTCCCAAGCCGGGGGTTCACCCCTCCACTTT
d_gene: .; j_gene: TRBJ1-6; abundance: many; v_gene: TRBV20-1; CDR3aa: CSARDAGKGNSPLHF; CDR3nt: TGCAGTGCTAGAGATGCAGGGAAGGGGAATTCACCCCTCCACTTT
d_gene: .; j_gene: TRBJ2-3; abundance: many; v_gene: TRBV13; CDR3aa: CASSLRVRDTQYF; CDR3nt: TGTGCCAGCAGCTTGAGAGTCAGAGATACGCAGTATTTT
d_gene: .; j_gene: TRBJ2-7; abundance: many; v_gene: TRBV20-1; CDR3aa: CSASAGPYEQYF; CDR3nt: TGCAGTGCTAGTGCAGGGCCCTACGAGCAGTACTTC
d_gene: .; j_gene: TRBJ1-5; abundance: many; v_gene: TRBV6-6; CDR3aa: CASSYGQGVASEPQHF; CDR3nt: TGTGCCAGCAGTTACGGGCAAGGAGTGGCTTCGGAGCCCCAGCATTTT
d_gene: .; j_gene: TRBJ2-3; abundance: few; v_gene: TRBV12-3/TRBV12-4; CDR3aa: CASTPTGATDTQYF; CDR3nt: TGTGCCAGCACCCCTACCGGGGCCACAGATACGCAGTATTTT
d_gene: TRBD2; j_gene: TRBJ2-1; abundance: many; v_gene: TRBV20-1; CDR3aa: CSARVPSGRPSYNEQFF; CDR3nt: TGCAGTGCTAGGGTACCTAGCGGGAGGCCCTCCTACAATGAGCAGTTCTTC
d_gene: .; j_gene: TRBJ2-1; abundance: .; v_gene: TRBV20-1; CDR3aa: CSPRAPGKYNEQFF; CDR3nt: TGCAGTCCTAGAGCCCCTGGGAAGTACAATGAGCAGTTCTTC
d_gene: .; j_gene: TRBJ1-2; abundance: many; v_gene: TRBV20-1; CDR3aa: CSARDPAGGGYGYTF; CDR3nt: TGCAGTGCTAGAGATCCGGCCGGGGGCGGCTATGGCTACACCTTC
d_gene: TRBD2; j_gene: TRBJ2-1; abundance: many; v_gene: TRBV2; CDR3aa: CASSDLRTSGKRDEQFF; CDR3nt: TGTGCCAGCAGTGACCTCCGGACTAGCGGCAAAAGGGATGAGCAGTTCTTC
d_gene: TRBD1; j_gene: TRBJ2-7; abundance: many; v_gene: TRBV20-1; CDR3aa: CSAMGQGFYEQYF; CDR3nt: TGCAGTGCCATGGGACAGGGGTTTTACGAGCAGTACTTC
d_gene: .; j_gene: TRBJ1-1; abundance: few; v_gene: TRBV5-1; CDR3aa: CASSLAGSLNTEAFF; CDR3nt: TGCGCCAGCAGCTTGGCGGGAAGCTTGAACACTGAAGCTTTCTTT
d_gene: TRBD2; j_gene: TRBJ2-7; abundance: many; v_gene: TRBV5-1; CDR3aa: CASSWDSGGAGEQYF; CDR3nt: TGCGCCAGCAGCTGGGACAGCGGGGGGGCCGGCGAGCAGTACTTC
d_gene: .; j_gene: TRBJ2-1; abundance: many; v_gene: TRBV29-1; CDR3aa: CSVGDHAEEHNEQFF; CDR3nt: TGCAGCGTTGGGGACCACGCCGAGGAACACAATGAGCAGTTCTTC
d_gene: .; j_gene: TRBJ1-1; abundance: .; v_gene: TRBV5-4; CDR3aa: CASSQDRRANTEAFF; CDR3nt: TGTGCCAGCAGCCAAGACAGGCGAGCTAACACTGAAGCTTTCTTT
d_gene: .; j_gene: TRBJ2-7; abundance: many; v_gene: TRBV15; CDR3aa: CATSRGTRVNEQYF; CDR3nt: TGTGCCACCAGCAGAGGTACCAGGGTAAACGAGCAGTACTTC
d_gene: TRBD2; j_gene: TRBJ2-7; abundance: many; v_gene: TRBV5-1; CDR3aa: CASSPLAGGYEQYF; CDR3nt: TGCGCCAGCAGCCCGTTAGCGGGGGGATACGAGCAGTACTTC
d_gene: .; j_gene: TRBJ1-1; abundance: .; v_gene: TRBV3-1; CDR3aa: CASSQAGISEAFF; CDR3nt: TGTGCCAGCAGCCAAGCAGGGATATCTGAAGCTTTCTTT
d_gene: .; j_gene: TRBJ2-2; abundance: many; v_gene: TRBV6-5; CDR3aa: CASSYWGAGTGELFF; CDR3nt: TGTGCCAGCAGTTATTGGGGGGCCGGGACCGGGGAGCTGTTTTTT
d_gene: TRBD2; j_gene: TRBJ2-3; abundance: many; v_gene: TRBV7-2; CDR3aa: CASSKGLSTDTQYF; CDR3nt: TGTGCCAGCAGCAAGGGACTAAGCACAGATACGCAGTATTTT
d_gene: TRBD1; j_gene: TRBJ2-1; abundance: many; v_gene: TRBV10-3; CDR3aa: CAISYRDRVRDNEQFF; CDR3nt: TGTGCCATCAGTTATCGGGACAGGGTTCGCGACAATGAGCAGTTCTTC
d_gene: TRBD1; j_gene: TRBJ2-7; abundance: many; v_gene: TRBV3-1; CDR3aa: CASSHPRDRVYEQYF; CDR3nt: TGTGCCAGCAGCCATCCCCGGGACAGGGTCTACGAGCAGTACTTC
d_gene: .; j_gene: TRBJ1-1; abundance: many; v_gene: TRBV4-1; CDR3aa: CASSQEGYEAFF; CDR3nt: TGCGCCAGCAGCCAAGAAGGATATGAAGCTTTCTTT
d_gene: TRBD2; j_gene: TRBJ2-7; abundance: many; v_gene: TRBV10-3; CDR3aa: CAISDLADSYEQYF; CDR3nt: TGTGCCATCAGTGACCTAGCGGACTCCTACGAGCAGTACTTC
d_gene: .; j_gene: TRBJ1-1; abundance: many; v_gene: TRBV7-2; CDR3aa: CASSLGGQMGTEAFF; CDR3nt: TGTGCCAGCAGCTTAGGCGGCCAGATGGGGACTGAAGCTTTCTTT
d_gene: TRBD1; j_gene: TRBJ2-7; abundance: many; v_gene: TRBV29-1; CDR3aa: CSVIQGADEQYF; CDR3nt: TGCAGCGTTATACAGGGGGCTGACGAGCAGTACTTC